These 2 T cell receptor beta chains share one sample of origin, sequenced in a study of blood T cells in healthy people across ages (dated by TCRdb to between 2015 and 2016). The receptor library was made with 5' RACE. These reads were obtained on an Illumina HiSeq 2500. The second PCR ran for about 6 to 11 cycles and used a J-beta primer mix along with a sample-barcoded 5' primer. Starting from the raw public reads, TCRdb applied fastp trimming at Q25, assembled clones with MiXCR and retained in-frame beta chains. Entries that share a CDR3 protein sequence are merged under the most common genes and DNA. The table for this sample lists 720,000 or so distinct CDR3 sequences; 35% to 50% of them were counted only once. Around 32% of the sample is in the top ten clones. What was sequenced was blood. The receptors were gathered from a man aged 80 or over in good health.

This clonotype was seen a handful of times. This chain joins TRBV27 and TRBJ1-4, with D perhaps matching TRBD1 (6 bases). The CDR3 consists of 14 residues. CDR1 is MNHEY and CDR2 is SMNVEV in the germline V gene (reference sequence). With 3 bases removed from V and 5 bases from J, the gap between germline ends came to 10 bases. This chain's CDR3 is CASSFRGANEKLFF. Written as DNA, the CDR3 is TGTGCCAGCAGTTTCAGGGGTGCCAATGAAAAACTGTTTTTT.

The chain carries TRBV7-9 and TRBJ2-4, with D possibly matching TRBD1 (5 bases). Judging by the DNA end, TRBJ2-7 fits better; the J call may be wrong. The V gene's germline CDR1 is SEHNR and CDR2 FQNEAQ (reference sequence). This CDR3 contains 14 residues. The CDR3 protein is CASSLGTSVHEQYF. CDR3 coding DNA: TGTGCCAGCAGCTTAGGGACATCAGTTCACGAGCAGTACTTC.